This TCR beta chain was documented in a study of cytomegalovirus exposure and HLA in healthy donors. Overall study results and limits: A later analysis linked a missense variant in DCLRE1C to the trimming of TCR beta V and J genes. Whilst most TCR sequences proved rare, a subset of public TCRs occurred across many donors.

Concerning this clone itself: What it binds is not known.

Germline CDR1 is SGHNT and CDR2 is YENEEA. The CDR3 consists of 17 residues. J gave up 7 bases and V 1 base, and 8 bases lay outside the gene matches. The study ran its PCR with 60 Vbeta and 13 Jbeta primers. Libraries were prepared by immunoSEQ multiplex PCR; TCRdb keeps only in-frame clonotypes and omits some of them. The sample lists 68,000 or so clones, 81% seen once, with 6.5% to 7% in the top ten. The gene calls are TRBV11-3 and TRBJ1-5; TRBD1 agrees at 12 bases. Material for sequencing was PBMCs. The clonotype originates from a human donor in good health. For the CDR3, the DNA is TGTGCCAGCAGCTTAGGTGGGGGACAGGGGGCGGCCCAGCCCCAGCATTTT. It translates to CASSLGGGQGAAQPQHF. Filled out from reference TRBV11-3 and TRBJ1-5, the complete variable domain reads EAGVVQSPRYKIIEKKQPVAFWCNPISGHNTLYWYLQNLGQGPELLIRYENEEAVDDSQLPKDRFSAERLKGVDSTLKIQPAELGDSAVYLCASSLGGGQGAAQPQHFGDGTRLSIL.